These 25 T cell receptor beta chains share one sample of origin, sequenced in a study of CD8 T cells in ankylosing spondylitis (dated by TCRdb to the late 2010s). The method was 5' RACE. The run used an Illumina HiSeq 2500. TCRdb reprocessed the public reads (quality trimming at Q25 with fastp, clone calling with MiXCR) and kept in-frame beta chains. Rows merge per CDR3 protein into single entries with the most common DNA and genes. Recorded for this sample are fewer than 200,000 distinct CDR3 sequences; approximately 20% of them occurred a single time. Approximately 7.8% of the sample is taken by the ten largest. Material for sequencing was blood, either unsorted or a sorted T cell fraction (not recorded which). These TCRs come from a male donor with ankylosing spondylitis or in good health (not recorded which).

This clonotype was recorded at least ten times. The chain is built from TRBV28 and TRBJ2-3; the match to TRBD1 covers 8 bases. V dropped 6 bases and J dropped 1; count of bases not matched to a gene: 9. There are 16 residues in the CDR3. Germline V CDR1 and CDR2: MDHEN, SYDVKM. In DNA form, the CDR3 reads TGTGCCAGCAGGCATAATTCGGGACAGGGCACAGATACGCAGTATTTT. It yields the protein CASRHNSGQGTDTQYF. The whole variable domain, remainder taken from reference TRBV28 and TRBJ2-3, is DVKVTQSSRYLVKRTGEKVFLECVQDMDHENMFWYRQDPGLGLRLIYFSYDVKMKEKGDIPEGYSVSREKKERFSLILESASTNQTSMYLCASRHNSGQGTDTQYFGPGTRLTVL.

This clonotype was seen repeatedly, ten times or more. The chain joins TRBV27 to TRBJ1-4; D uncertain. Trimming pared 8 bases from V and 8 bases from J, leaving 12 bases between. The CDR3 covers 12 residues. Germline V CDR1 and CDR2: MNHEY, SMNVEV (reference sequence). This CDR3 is CASGWVGEKLFF. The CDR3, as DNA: TGTGCCAGCGGGTGGGTCGGAGAAAAACTGTTTTTT. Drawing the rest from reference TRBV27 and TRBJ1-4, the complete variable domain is EAQVTQNPRYLITVTGKKLTVTCSQNMNHEYMSWYRQDPGLGLRQIYYSMNVEVTDKGDVPEGYKVSRKEKRNFPLILESPSPNQTSLYFCASGWVGEKLFFGSGTQLSVL.

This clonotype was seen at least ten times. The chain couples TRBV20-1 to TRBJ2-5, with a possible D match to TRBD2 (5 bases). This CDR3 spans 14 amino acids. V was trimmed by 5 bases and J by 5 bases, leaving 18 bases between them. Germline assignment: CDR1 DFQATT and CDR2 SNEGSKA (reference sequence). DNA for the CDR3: TGCAGTGCTTTAGAGTTGGAAGGCGGGGAGACCCAGTACTTC. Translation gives CSALELEGGETQYF.

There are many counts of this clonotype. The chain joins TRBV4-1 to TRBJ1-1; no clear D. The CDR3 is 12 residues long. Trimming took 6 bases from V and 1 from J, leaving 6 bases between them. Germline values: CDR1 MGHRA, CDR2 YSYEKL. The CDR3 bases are TGCGCCAGCAGTATACCGAACACTGAAGCTTTCTTT. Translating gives CASSIPNTEAFF.

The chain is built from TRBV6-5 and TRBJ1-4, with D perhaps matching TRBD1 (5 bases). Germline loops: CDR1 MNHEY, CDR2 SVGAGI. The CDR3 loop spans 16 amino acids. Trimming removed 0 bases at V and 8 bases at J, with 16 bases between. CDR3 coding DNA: TGTGCCAGCAGTTACTCGAGTAGGGGCGGTTGGGAAAAACTGTTTTTT. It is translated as CASSYSSRGGWEKLFF.

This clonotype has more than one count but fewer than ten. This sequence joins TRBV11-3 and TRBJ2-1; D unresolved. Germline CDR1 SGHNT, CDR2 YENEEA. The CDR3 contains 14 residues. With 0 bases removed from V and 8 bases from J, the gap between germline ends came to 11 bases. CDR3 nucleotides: TGTGCCAGCAGCTTAGACGGGTCGTACGATGAGCAGTTCTTC. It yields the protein CASSLDGSYDEQFF. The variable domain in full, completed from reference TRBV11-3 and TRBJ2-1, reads EAGVVQSPRYKIIEKKQPVAFWCNPISGHNTLYWYLQNLGQGPELLIRYENEEAVDDSQLPKDRFSAERLKGVDSTLKIQPAELGDSAVYLCASSLDGSYDEQFFGPGTRLTVL.

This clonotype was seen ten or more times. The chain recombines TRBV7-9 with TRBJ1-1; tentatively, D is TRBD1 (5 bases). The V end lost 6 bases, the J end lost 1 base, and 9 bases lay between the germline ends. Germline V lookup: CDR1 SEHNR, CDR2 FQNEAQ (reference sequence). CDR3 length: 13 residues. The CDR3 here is CASSRTPNTEAFF. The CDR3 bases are TGTGCCAGCAGTCGGACACCGAACACTGAAGCTTTCTTT.

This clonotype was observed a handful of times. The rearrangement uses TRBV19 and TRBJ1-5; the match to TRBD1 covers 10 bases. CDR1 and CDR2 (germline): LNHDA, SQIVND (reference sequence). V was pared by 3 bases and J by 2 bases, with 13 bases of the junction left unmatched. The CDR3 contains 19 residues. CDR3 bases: TGTGCCAGTAGTATTCGGGGGACAGGGGCCCTTTTGGGCAATCAGCCCCAGCATTTT. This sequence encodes CASSIRGTGALLGNQPQHF. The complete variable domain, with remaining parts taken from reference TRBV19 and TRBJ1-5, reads DGGITQSPKYLFRKEGQNVTLSCEQNLNHDAMYWYRQDPGQGLRLIYYSQIVNDFQKGDIAEGYSVSREKKESFPLTVTSAQKNPTAFYLCASSIRGTGALLGNQPQHFGDGTRLSIL.

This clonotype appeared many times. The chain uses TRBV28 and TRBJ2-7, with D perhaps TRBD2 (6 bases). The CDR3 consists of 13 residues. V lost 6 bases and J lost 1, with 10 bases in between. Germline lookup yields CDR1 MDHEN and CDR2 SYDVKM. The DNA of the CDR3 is TGTGCCAGCAGAATAGGAGGGTCCTACGAGCAGTACTTC. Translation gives CASRIGGSYEQYF.

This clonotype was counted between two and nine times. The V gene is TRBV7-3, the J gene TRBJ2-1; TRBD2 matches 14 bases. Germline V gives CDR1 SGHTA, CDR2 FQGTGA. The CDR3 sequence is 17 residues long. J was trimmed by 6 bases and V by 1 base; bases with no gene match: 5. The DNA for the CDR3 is TGTGCCAGCAGCTTAAGAGGGACTAGCGGGAGTAGCAATGAGCAGTTCTTC. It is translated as CASSLRGTSGSSNEQFF.

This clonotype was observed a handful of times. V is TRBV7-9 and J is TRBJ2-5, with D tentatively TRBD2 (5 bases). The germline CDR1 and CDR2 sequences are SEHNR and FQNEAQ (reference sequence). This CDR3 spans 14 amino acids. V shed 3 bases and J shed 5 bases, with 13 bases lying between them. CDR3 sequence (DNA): TGTGCCAGCAGCTTTTTGGAGCGCGGGGAGACCCAGTACTTC. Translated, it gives CASSFLERGETQYF.

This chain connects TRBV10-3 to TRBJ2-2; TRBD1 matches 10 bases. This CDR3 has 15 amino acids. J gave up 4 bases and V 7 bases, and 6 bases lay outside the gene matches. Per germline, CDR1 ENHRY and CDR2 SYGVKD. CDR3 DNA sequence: TGTGCCATCAATTTAGGACAGGGGGGCACCGGGGAGCTGTTTTTT. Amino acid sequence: CAINLGQGGTGELFF.

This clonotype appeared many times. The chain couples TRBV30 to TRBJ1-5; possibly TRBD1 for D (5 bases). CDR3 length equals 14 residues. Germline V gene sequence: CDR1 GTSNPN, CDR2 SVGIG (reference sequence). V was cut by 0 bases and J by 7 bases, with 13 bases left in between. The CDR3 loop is CAWSVTGPRQPQHF. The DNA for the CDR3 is TGTGCCTGGAGTGTAACAGGTCCACGACAGCCCCAGCATTTT.

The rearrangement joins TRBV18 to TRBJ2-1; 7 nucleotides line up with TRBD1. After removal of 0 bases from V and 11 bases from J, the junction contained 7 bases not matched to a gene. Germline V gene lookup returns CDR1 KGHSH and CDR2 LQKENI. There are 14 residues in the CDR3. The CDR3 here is CASSPPGEQGQQFF. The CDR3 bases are TGTGCCAGCTCACCACCAGGGGAACAGGGGCAGCAGTTCTTC.

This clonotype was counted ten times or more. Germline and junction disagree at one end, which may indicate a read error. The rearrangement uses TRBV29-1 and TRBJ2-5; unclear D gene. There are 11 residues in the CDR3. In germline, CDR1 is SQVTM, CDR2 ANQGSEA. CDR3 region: CSIEETETQYF. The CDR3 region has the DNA TGCAGCATTGAGGAGACGGAGACCCAGTACTTC.

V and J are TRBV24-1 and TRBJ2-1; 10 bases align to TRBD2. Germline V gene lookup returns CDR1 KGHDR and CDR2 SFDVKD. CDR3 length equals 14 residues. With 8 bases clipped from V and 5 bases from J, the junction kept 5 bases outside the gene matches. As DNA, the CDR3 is TGTGCCACCAAGCCAAGCGGGAGGGACAATGAGCAGTTCTTC. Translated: CATKPSGRDNEQFF.

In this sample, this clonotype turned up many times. The CDR3 protein is CRGTRYNEQFF. The CDR3 DNA reads TGCAGGGGGACAAGGTACAATGAGCAGTTCTTC. This rearrangement joins TRBV20-1 to TRBJ2-1, with D possibly being TRBD1 (6 bases). Germline CDR1 reads DFQATT; CDR2 reads SNEGSKA (reference sequence). This CDR3 contains 11 residues.

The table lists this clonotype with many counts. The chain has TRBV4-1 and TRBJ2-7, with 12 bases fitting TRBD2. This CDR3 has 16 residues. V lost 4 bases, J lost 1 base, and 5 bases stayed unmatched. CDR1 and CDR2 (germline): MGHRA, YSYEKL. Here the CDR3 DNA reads TGCGCCAGCAGCCCGATAGGGACTAGCGGGTCCTACGAGCAGTACTTC. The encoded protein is CASSPIGTSGSYEQYF.

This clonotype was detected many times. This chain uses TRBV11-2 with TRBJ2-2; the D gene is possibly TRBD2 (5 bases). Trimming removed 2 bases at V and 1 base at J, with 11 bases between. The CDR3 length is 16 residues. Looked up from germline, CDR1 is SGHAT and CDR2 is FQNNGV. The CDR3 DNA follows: TGTGCCAGCAGCTTAATGCGGGCAGGGAACACCGGGGAGCTGTTTTTT. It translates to CASSLMRAGNTGELFF.

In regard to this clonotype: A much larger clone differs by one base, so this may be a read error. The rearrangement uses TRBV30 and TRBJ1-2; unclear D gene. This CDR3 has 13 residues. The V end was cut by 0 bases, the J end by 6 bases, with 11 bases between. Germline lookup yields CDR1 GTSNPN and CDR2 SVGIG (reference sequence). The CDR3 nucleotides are TGTGCCTGGAGTGTATCCTATCCCGATGGCTACACCTTC. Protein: CAWSVSYPDGYTF.

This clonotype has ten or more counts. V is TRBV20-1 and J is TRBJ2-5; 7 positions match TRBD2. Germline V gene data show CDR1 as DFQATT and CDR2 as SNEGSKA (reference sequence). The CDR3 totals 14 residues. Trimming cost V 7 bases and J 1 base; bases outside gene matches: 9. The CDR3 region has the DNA TGCAGTGGGGTGGCGGGAGTCCGCCAAGAGACCCAGTACTTC. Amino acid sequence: CSGVAGVRQETQYF.

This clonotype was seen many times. DNA of the CDR3: TGTGCCAGCAGTTTCGAAGCGGGGAGCACAGATACGCAGTATTTT. Translated, it gives CASSFEAGSTDTQYF. This chain links TRBV12-3 or TRBV12-4 with TRBJ2-3; TRBD2 matches at 7 bases. The CDR3 consists of 15 residues. After removal of 3 bases from V and 0 bases from J, the junction contained 3 bases not matched to a gene.

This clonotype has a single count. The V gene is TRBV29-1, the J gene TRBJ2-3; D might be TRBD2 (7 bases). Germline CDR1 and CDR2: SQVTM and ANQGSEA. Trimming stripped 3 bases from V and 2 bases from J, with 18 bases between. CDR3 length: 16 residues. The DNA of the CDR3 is TGCAGCGTTGATCAGGGGAGGGCGAGATACACAGATACGCAGTATTTT. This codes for CSVDQGRARYTDTQYF.

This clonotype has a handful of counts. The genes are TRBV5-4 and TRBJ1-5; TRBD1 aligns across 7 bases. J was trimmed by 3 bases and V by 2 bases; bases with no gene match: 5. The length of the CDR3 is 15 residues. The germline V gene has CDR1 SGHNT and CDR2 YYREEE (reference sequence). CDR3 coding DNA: TGTGCCAGCAGCTTTGGAGGGGGCCTCAATCAGCCCCAGCATTTT. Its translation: CASSFGGGLNQPQHF.

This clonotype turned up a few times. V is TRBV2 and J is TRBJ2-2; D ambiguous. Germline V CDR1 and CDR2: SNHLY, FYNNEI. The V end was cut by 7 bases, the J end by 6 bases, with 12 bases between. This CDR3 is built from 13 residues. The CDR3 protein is CASTPNGAGELFF. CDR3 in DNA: TGTGCCAGCACCCCAAATGGGGCCGGGGAGCTGTTTTTT.